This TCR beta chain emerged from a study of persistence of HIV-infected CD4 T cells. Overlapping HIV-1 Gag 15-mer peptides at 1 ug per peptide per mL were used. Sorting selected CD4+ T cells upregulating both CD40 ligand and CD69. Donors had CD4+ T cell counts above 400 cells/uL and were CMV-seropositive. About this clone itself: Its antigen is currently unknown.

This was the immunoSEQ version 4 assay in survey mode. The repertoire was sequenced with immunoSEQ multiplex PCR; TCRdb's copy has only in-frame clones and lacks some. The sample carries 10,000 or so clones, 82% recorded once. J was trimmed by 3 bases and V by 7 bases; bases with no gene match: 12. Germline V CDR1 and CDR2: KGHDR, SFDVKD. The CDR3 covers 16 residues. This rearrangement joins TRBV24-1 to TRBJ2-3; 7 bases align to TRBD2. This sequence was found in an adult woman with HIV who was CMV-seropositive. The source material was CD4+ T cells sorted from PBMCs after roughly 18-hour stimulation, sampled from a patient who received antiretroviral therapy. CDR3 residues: CATSRPEAGRTDTQYF. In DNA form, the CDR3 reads TGTGCCACCAGCCGCCCCGAAGCGGGAAGAACAGATACGCAGTATTTT.